The 30 T cell receptor beta chains below come from one sample, sequenced in a study of blood T cells in healthy people across ages. A second roughly 7 to 11 cycle PCR used barcoded and J-beta primers. TCRdb redid the calling of the 5' RACE reads with MiXCR, one entry per CDR3 protein. Of 590,000 or so distinct CDR3 sequences in the sample, about 30% are singletons; the top ten hold 15% to 19%. Sequenced material: blood. The receptors derive from a woman of 80 years or more in good health.

This clonotype was observed a few times. V is TRBV20-1 and J is TRBJ1-1; 8 bases fit TRBD1. V gave up 5 bases and J gave up 11 bases; unmatched junction bases: 10. The CDR3 has 12 residues. The germline V gene has CDR1 DFQATT and CDR2 SNEGSKA (reference sequence). CDR3 residues: CSAPNQGAVAFF. The DNA for the CDR3 is TGCAGTGCTCCCAACCAGGGGGCAGTTGCTTTCTTT.

The CDR3 is CASSARTSGVGDEQYF. The CDR3 bases are TGTGCCAGCAGCGCTCGGACTAGCGGGGTGGGCGATGAGCAGTACTTC. The chain couples TRBV9 to TRBJ2-5; the match to TRBD2 covers 12 bases. The CDR3 is 16 amino acids. The germline V gene encodes CDR1 SGDLS and CDR2 YYNGEE. V lost 3 bases and J lost 11; bases outside the gene matches: 14.

At least ten counts were recorded for this clonotype. This chain connects TRBV20-1 to TRBJ2-5, with D perhaps TRBD1 (5 bases). Germline lookup yields CDR1 DFQATT and CDR2 SNEGSKA (reference sequence). Trimming shortened V by 0 bases and J by 5 bases, and 16 bases separated the two germline ends. The CDR3 extends over 15 amino acids. CDR3 bases: TGCAGTGCTAGAGACACAATAGGGGTGGGGGAGACCCAGTACTTC. Translating gives CSARDTIGVGETQYF.

This chain joins TRBV2 and TRBJ1-5; D is unclear. Germline CDR1 is SNHLY and CDR2 is FYNNEI. The V end was cut by 7 bases, the J end by 0 bases, with 10 bases between. This CDR3 is 14 amino acids long. CDR3 DNA: TGTGCCAGCATGTCGGGCGATAGCAATCAGCCCCAGCATTTT. Residues: CASMSGDSNQPQHF.

The chain combines TRBV6-2 or TRBV6-3 with TRBJ1-6; TRBD1 agrees at 7 bases. The CDR3 covers 15 residues. The V segment lost 8 bases and the J segment 10 bases; nucleotides outside the gene matches: 14. Germline V gives CDR1 MNHEY, CDR2 SVGEGT. CDR3: CASRGPRQGDSPLHF. Here the CDR3 DNA reads TGTGCCAGCCGCGGCCCCCGACAGGGTGACTCACCCCTCCACTTT.

The sample holds a few counts of this clonotype. The chain couples TRBV30 to TRBJ1-5, with D possibly TRBD1 on 6 matching bases. The CDR3 runs 11 residues. V was trimmed by 3 bases and J by 9 bases, leaving 9 bases between them. Germline lookup yields CDR1 GTSNPN and CDR2 SVGIG (reference sequence). CDR3 region: CAWSEGGPQHF. The DNA of the CDR3 is TGTGCCTGGAGCGAAGGGGGGCCCCAGCATTTT.

This clonotype was seen many times. The V and J genes are TRBV6-6 and TRBJ1-5, with a tentative D call TRBD1 (6 bases). Germline V gene sequence: CDR1 MNHNY, CDR2 SVGAGI (reference sequence). The V end was cut by 0 bases, the J end by 2 bases, with 11 bases between. This CDR3 is 16 amino acids long. CDR3 nucleotide sequence: TGTGCCAGCAGTTACTCGGAGGGGGTGGGCAATCAGCCCCAGCATTTT. Its protein product is CASSYSEGVGNQPQHF.

This clonotype was counted ten times or more. The rearrangement links TRBV7-8 to TRBJ2-7; D unclear. CDR3 length: 14 residues. V dropped 6 bases and J dropped 0 bases, with 12 bases sitting between them. Germline values: CDR1 SGHVS, CDR2 FQNEAQ. In DNA form, the CDR3 reads TGTGCCAGCAGGAACTCGCGGAGCTCCTACGAGCAGTACTTC. Protein sequence: CASRNSRSSYEQYF.

Concerning this clonotype: A much larger clone lies one base from this, so it may be a read error. The chain recombines TRBV9 with TRBJ2-7; TRBD1 aligns across 10 bases. The ends lost 3 bases at V and 1 base at J; junction bases unmatched: 1. The germline gives CDR1 SGDLS, CDR2 YYNGEE. The CDR3 is 14 residues long. CDR3 coding DNA: TGTGCCAGCAGCGGGGGACAGGGGTCCTACGAGCAGTACTTC. Translated: CASSGGQGSYEQYF.

V usage is TRBV2 and J usage is TRBJ2-1; 10 positions match TRBD2. Near its end, the DNA agrees better with TRBJ2-7, so the J call may be wrong. Germline loops: CDR1 SNHLY, CDR2 FYNNEI. The CDR3 is made up of 18 amino acids. The CDR3 DNA reads TGTGCCAGCATGAAGCGGGGGGGCCACGTTCGGAACTACAATGAGCAGTACTTC. Its protein is CASMKRGGHVRNYNEQYF.

This clonotype has at least ten counts. This sequence may be a read error, since a much larger clone differs from it by one base. The chain is built from TRBV2 and TRBJ2-5; perhaps TRBD2 as D (5 bases). The CDR3 length is 13 residues. The germline V gene has CDR1 SNHLY and CDR2 FYNNEI. V was clipped by 6 bases and J by 7 bases, with 15 bases between them. DNA of the CDR3: TGTGCCAGCAGGGTAGAGGGCCGGGGGACCCAGTACTTC. Protein product: CASRVEGRGTQYF.

This clonotype showed up many times. This chain joins TRBV20-1 and TRBJ2-5, with 7 nucleotides matching TRBD1. V shed 4 bases, J shed 7 bases, and the junction held 12 bases outside the gene matches. This CDR3 contains 14 residues. Germline values: CDR1 DFQATT, CDR2 SNEGSKA (reference sequence). Here the CDR3 DNA reads TGCAGTGCTACCGACAGGGCGTGGACGGGGACCCAGTACTTC. This gives the protein CSATDRAWTGTQYF.

This clonotype has a count of ten or more. The chain carries TRBV7-9 and TRBJ1-4, with D hard to call. Germline CDR1 is SEHNR and CDR2 is FQNEAQ (reference sequence). V lost 5 bases and J 0 bases, leaving 7 bases between the germline ends. The CDR3 totals 14 residues. Written as DNA, the CDR3 is TGTGCCAGCAGCCTGGCCGCAACTAATGAAAAACTGTTTTTT. Protein sequence: CASSLAATNEKLFF.

Many counts were recorded for this clonotype. This chain links TRBV6-2 or TRBV6-3 with TRBJ2-7, with 10 bases aligning to TRBD1. This CDR3 contains 14 residues. V dropped 7 bases and J dropped 3; count of bases not matched to a gene: 6. The V gene's germline CDR1 is MNHEY and CDR2 SVGEGT. Written as DNA, the CDR3 is TGTGCCAGCATTGACCGGGACAGGGGCTACGAGCAGTACTTC. This gives the protein CASIDRDRGYEQYF.

This clonotype occurred many times. CDR3 residues: CASSWGSGGSTDTQYF. The CDR3 DNA reads as TGTGCCAGCAGTTGGGGTAGCGGGGGTAGCACAGATACGCAGTATTTT. The chain has TRBV27 and TRBJ2-3; 9 positions match TRBD2. V lost 4 bases, J lost 0 bases, and 5 bases stayed unmatched. The CDR3 loop spans 16 amino acids. Germline assignment: CDR1 MNHEY and CDR2 SMNVEV (reference sequence).

At least ten counts were recorded for this clonotype. This chain links TRBV5-4 with TRBJ2-3, with D uncertain. Between the trimmed V and J ends, which lost 4 bases and 4 bases, there was a span of 10 bases. Germline loops: CDR1 SGHNT, CDR2 YYREEE (reference sequence). The CDR3 sequence is 13 residues long. The CDR3 reads CASSQELADTQYF. The DNA of the CDR3 is TGTGCCAGCAGCCAAGAATTAGCAGATACGCAGTATTTT. Full variable domain (missing parts from reference TRBV5-4 and TRBJ2-3): ETGVTQSPTHLIKTRGQQVTLRCSSQSGHNTVSWYQQALGQGPQFIFQYYREEENGRGNFPPRFSGLQFPNYSSELNVNALELDDSALYLCASSQELADTQYFGPGTRLTVL.

The chain employs TRBV7-2 and TRBJ1-4, with 10 positions matching TRBD1. Germline V gene lookup returns CDR1 SGHTA and CDR2 FQGNSA. Germline trimming cut 5 bases from V and 8 bases from J; bases unmatched to any gene: 11. This CDR3 contains 16 residues. The CDR3 region has the DNA TGTGCCAGCAGCCTCGGGGACAGGGGACAGGAAGAAAAACTGTTTTTT. It codes for CASSLGDRGQEEKLFF.

As regards this clonotype: A much larger clone is a single base away; this may be a read error. The chain combines TRBV12-3 or TRBV12-4 with TRBJ2-5, with a possible D match to TRBD1 (5 bases). This CDR3 comprises 13 residues. CDR3 sequence: CANSLGLETAQYF. As DNA, the CDR3 is TGTGCCAACAGTTTGGGGCTAGAGACGGCCCAGTACTTC.

Comment on this clonotype: A much larger clone sits a single nucleotide away, making a read error possible. V and J are TRBV5-1 and TRBJ2-4; 7 bases are a match to TRBD1. CDR1 and CDR2 from the germline V gene are SGHRS and YFSETQ. Trimming took 0 bases from V and 8 from J; bases not matched to a gene: 8. The CDR3 is made up of 15 amino acids. CDR3 protein: CASSLGSGGVDIQYF. Written as DNA, the CDR3 is TGCGCCAGCAGCTTGGGGTCAGGGGGAGTAGACATTCAGTACTTC.

CDR3 sequence: CASSQRDGAYEQYF. The CDR3 bases are TGTGCCAGCTCTCAACGAGATGGTGCCTACGAGCAGTACTTC. This chain uses TRBV18 with TRBJ2-7; D unresolved. V was cut by 6 bases and J by 2 bases, with 14 bases left in between. The CDR3 is 14 residues long. Germline CDR1 is KGHSH and CDR2 is LQKENI.

The V call is TRBV28, the J call TRBJ1-4; D is perhaps TRBD1 (6 bases). Trimming cost V 3 bases and J 5 bases, with 13 bases left between them. Germline V gene sequence: CDR1 MDHEN, CDR2 SYDVKM. This CDR3 spans 15 amino acids. CDR3 protein: CASSFVRGGNEKLFF. As DNA, the CDR3 is TGTGCCAGCAGTTTCGTCAGGGGTGGCAATGAAAAACTGTTTTTT. The full variable domain, completed using reference TRBV28 and TRBJ1-4, is DVKVTQSSRYLVKRTGEKVFLECVQDMDHENMFWYRQDPGLGLRLIYFSYDVKMKEKGDIPEGYSVSREKKERFSLILESASTNQTSMYLCASSFVRGGNEKLFFGSGTQLSVL.

This clonotype was seen just once. Just one base apart from a much larger clone, this may be a read error. The chain has TRBV6-6 and TRBJ1-5; maybe TRBD1 (6 bases). Germline values: CDR1 MNHNY, CDR2 SVGAGI (reference sequence). This CDR3 spans 14 amino acids. V was trimmed by 0 bases and J by 9 bases, leaving 12 bases between them. The CDR3 DNA reads as TGTGCCAGCAGTTACTCCACAGGGCTTCGGCCCCAGCATTTT. Its protein is CASSYSTGLRPQHF.

The chain employs TRBV5-1 and TRBJ2-7; possible D gene TRBD1, 6 bases. The DNA end favors TRBJ2-5, so the J call may be wrong. This CDR3 region has 17 residues. In germline, CDR1 is SGHRS, CDR2 YFSETQ. CDR3 DNA sequence: TGCGCCAGCAGCTTGTACTTCGTGGACAGTAGGGGAGAGACCCAGTACTTC. Its protein product is CASSLYFVDSRGETQYF.

In its sample, this clonotype was seen once. Its ends do not fully match the called genes, so a read error is possible. The gene calls are TRBV7-2 and TRBJ2-5; D is perhaps TRBD2 (6 bases). This CDR3 region has 14 residues. Looked up from germline, CDR1 is SGHTA and CDR2 is FQGNSA. The DNA for the CDR3 is TGTGCCAGCAGCTTAGCACTAGCCCAAGCGACCCAGTACTTC. It yields the protein CASSLALAQATQYF.

V is TRBV20-1 and J is TRBJ2-5, with 9 bases lining up with TRBD2. The CDR3 totals 15 residues. Germline lookup yields CDR1 DFQATT and CDR2 SNEGSKA (reference sequence). The V and J ends lost 4 bases and 4 bases, in that order; junction bases with no gene match: 10. Here the CDR3 reads CSAKWPSGIPETQYF. For the CDR3, the DNA is TGCAGTGCTAAGTGGCCTAGCGGGATACCAGAGACCCAGTACTTC.

The V gene is TRBV6-2 or TRBV6-3, the J gene TRBJ1-1, with 7 bases identical to TRBD1. Germline V CDR1 and CDR2: MNHEY, SVGEGT. The CDR3 has 17 amino acids. The V gene end was trimmed by 6 bases and the J gene end by 0 bases; junction bases not matched to a gene: 13. CDR3: CASRGRGTVLVNTEAFF. The CDR3 coding sequence is TGTGCCAGCAGAGGACGGGGGACAGTCCTGGTGAACACTGAAGCTTTCTTT.

Note on this clonotype: This clone may be a read error of a much larger clone one base away. The chain couples TRBV2 to TRBJ2-5, with TRBD1 matching over 8 bases. The DNA end is more similar to TRBJ2-1, so the J call may be wrong. CDR3 length equals 15 residues. Per the germline V gene, CDR1 is SNHLY and CDR2 is FYNNEI. In nucleotides, the CDR3 is TGTGCCAGCAGTGAAGGAGGGACAGGACAAGAGACCCAGTTCTTC. It yields the protein CASSEGGTGQETQFF.

This clonotype was counted between two and nine times. V and J are TRBV29-1 and TRBJ2-2; 13 bases agree with TRBD2. The length of the CDR3 is 18 residues. V gave up 1 base and J gave up 6 bases; unmatched junction bases: 11. CDR1 and CDR2 from the germline V gene are SQVTM and ANQGSEA. The CDR3 is CSVEVPLAGGLSAGELFF. The CDR3 DNA sequence: TGCAGCGTTGAAGTCCCACTAGCGGGGGGGCTCTCAGCCGGGGAGCTGTTTTTT.

J is TRBJ1-2 and V is TRBV20-1; D call uncertain. The CDR3 length is 14 residues. Germline CDR1 reads DFQATT; CDR2 reads SNEGSKA (reference sequence). The germline V and J ends were trimmed by 0 bases and 7 bases, with 15 bases remaining between them. The CDR3 DNA follows: TGCAGTGCTAGAGATCGGTGGCGGCTCTCTGGCTACACCTTC. It specifies CSARDRWRLSGYTF.

There are many counts of this clonotype. The rearrangement links TRBV7-2 to TRBJ2-7; D is possibly TRBD1 or TRBD2 (5 bases each). CDR1 SGHTA and CDR2 FQGNSA come from the germline V gene. The germline V and J ends were trimmed by 7 bases and 7 bases, with 17 bases remaining between them. CDR3 length: 13 amino acids. The CDR3 DNA reads TGTGCCAGCACCGGGACCGGCTTGGGGGAGCAGTACTTC. Encoded protein: CASTGTGLGEQYF.